Listed here is a single T cell receptor beta chain. Its target is not known. V was cut by 2 bases and J by 6 bases, with 9 bases left in between. The CDR3 is 13 amino acids. In germline, CDR1 is SGHTA, CDR2 FQGNSA. TCRdb independently ran MiXCR on the 5' RACE reads; one entry per CDR3 protein. The repertoire holds approximately 97,000 distinct CDR3 sequences, approximately 10% seen once, with under 5% in the top ten. This entry comes from a study of early T cells in non-severe SARS-CoV-2 infection. Turning to the study itself: It was bulk RNA from unsorted whole blood that was sequenced, and the chains were unpaired.

Study-level points and caveats: Missing private and CD4 specificities, VDJdb matching favored anti-spike CD8 responses.

The sequence derives from an adult who was a healthcare worker with PCR-confirmed SARS-CoV-2 infection or an uninfected control (not recorded which). The source material was whole blood, sampled at baseline. The chain carries TRBV7-2 and TRBJ2-3; tentative D call: TRBD2 (5 bases). This CDR3 is CASSLTGMDTQYF. In nucleotides, the CDR3 is TGTGCCAGCAGCTTAACGGGAATGGATACGCAGTATTTT.